This T cell receptor beta chain was observed in a study of OX40 agonist ivuxolimab in advanced cancers. The data were produced by immunoSEQ multiplex PCR, yet TCRdb's version contains in-frame clones alone and is incomplete. Among some 60,000 clones, about 90% were seen once, and the ten largest hold more than 13%. This receptor was identified in an adult with an advanced solid tumor such as melanoma, head and neck, liver or kidney cancer. The sequencing here drew on CD4+ or CD8+ T cells sorted from blood, taken in a trial of the OX40 agonist ivuxolimab.

The CDR3 is CASSYTSGTYEQYF. CDR3 in DNA: TGTGCCAGCAGTTACACTAGCGGAACCTACGAGCAGTACTTC. The chain links TRBV11-2 to TRBJ2-7; 8 nucleotides line up with TRBD2. This CDR3 comprises 14 residues. Per germline, CDR1 SGHAT and CDR2 FQNNGV. V shed 6 bases and J 2 bases; nucleotides not matched to a gene: 6. The whole variable domain, remainder taken from reference TRBV11-2 and TRBJ2-7, is EAGVAQSPRYKIIEKRQSVAFWCNPISGHATLYWYQQILGQGPKLLIQFQNNGVVDDSQLPKDRFSAERLKGVDSTLKIQPAKLEDSAVYLCASSYTSGTYEQYFGPGTRLTVT.